This TCR beta chain was profiled in a study of PD-L1 blockade in urothelial cancer. Overall study: Blood analysis occurred 3 weeks (second dose) and 6 weeks after treatment start.

Losses at the gene ends were 0 bases for V and 8 bases for J; bases not matched to a gene: 5. Germline-derived CDR1 and CDR2 are SGHRS and YFSETQ. This CDR3 has 15 amino acids. Every PCR got spiked synthetic TCR analog templates. This table comes from immunoSEQ multiplex PCR, and its TCRdb copy is limited to in-frame clones, with some not included. The sample holds roughly 120,000 clones, 84% seen once. The time point was: pretreatment peripheral blood. The V gene is TRBV5-1, the J gene TRBJ2-1, with TRBD2 matching 10 bases. The TCR was taken from a man aged 45-65 years with urothelial cancer. The material sequenced was PBMCs, taken around atezolizumab (anti-PD-L1) treatment. DNA of the CDR3: TGCGCCAGCAGCTTGGCCCTAGCGGGAGTCTATGAGCAGTTCTTC. Translation: CASSLALAGVYEQFF.